Frequency places the clone carrying this TCR beta chain as medium-sized. Antigen: not known. Germline CDR1 reads SGHDN; CDR2 reads FVKESK. CDR3 length: 14 amino acids. The entry carries no DNA sequence. The source of the sample is a study of synovial regulatory T cells in juvenile arthritis. Study-wide points: Synovial Teff and blood CPL repertoires partially overlapped with iaTreg TCR repertoires, which were largely patient-private.

The approximately 11 donors had active juvenile idiopathic arthritis, with 3 polyarticular and 8 oligoarticular cases. Sequenced by immunoSEQ multiplex PCR; TCRdb stores in-frame clones only, minus some. The sample includes 7,500 to 10,000 clones. Material: Treg cells from blood. The subset: remaining (HLA-DR-negative) circulating blood Treg cells. The sequence was obtained from a donor aged 2-29 years with juvenile idiopathic arthritis. The chain combines TRBV14 with TRBJ2-5; the D call of TRBD1 rests on TCRdb alone, since no DNA is present to check it. CDR3 sequence reads: CASSQAWGLETQYF.